A single sample is the source of the 21 T cell receptor beta chains below, sequenced in a study of T cells in localized non-small cell lung cancer. The method was immunoSEQ multiplex PCR; TCRdb's version includes in-frame clones alone and lacks a portion of them. The repertoire holds roughly 25,000 clones, with about 85% as singletons. The sequencing here drew on peripheral blood, taken before any cancer treatment. The origin of the receptors is an older female donor with stage II squamous cell lung carcinoma.

The rearrangement uses TRBV30 and TRBJ2-7; D is possibly TRBD1 (6 bases). CDR3 length equals 15 residues. V was clipped by 0 bases and J by 2 bases, with 14 bases between them. Looked up from germline, CDR1 is GTSNPN and CDR2 is SVGIG (reference sequence). CDR3: CAWSVRRGGPYEQYF. In DNA, the CDR3 is TGTGCCTGGAGTGTTCGGAGAGGGGGACCCTACGAGCAGTACTTC.

In its sample, this clone was seen a few times. The genes are TRBV30 and TRBJ2-1, with TRBD2 identical over 7 bases. V shed 7 bases and J 12 bases; nucleotides not matched to a gene: 21. This CDR3 has 15 amino acids. The germline V gene encodes CDR1 GTSNPN and CDR2 SVGIG (reference sequence). The CDR3 reads CASAGVGRKIEWQFF. The CDR3, as DNA: TGTGCCTCTGCGGGGGTGGGCCGGAAAATTGAATGGCAGTTCTTC.

The V and J genes are TRBV7-6 and TRBJ2-1; possibly TRBD1 for D (7 bases). V shed 0 bases and J shed 6 bases, with 24 bases lying between them. Germline V gene data show CDR1 as SGHVS and CDR2 as FNYEAQ. The CDR3 is 19 amino acids. The DNA of the CDR3 is TGTGCCAGCAGCTTAGCATCGGGGCTTAGGCAGGGGGGTTTCAATGAGCAGTTCTTC. The encoded protein is CASSLASGLRQGGFNEQFF.

CDR3 bases: TGTGCCAGCAGCTCGGGGACGGTCAATCAGCCCCAGCATTTT. It specifies CASSSGTVNQPQHF. The chain joins TRBV5-5 to TRBJ1-5, with a weak D call TRBD1 (5 bases). Germline lookup yields CDR1 SGHKS and CDR2 YYEKEE (reference sequence). The CDR3 consists of 14 residues. The V end lost 3 bases, the J end lost 3 bases, and 10 bases lay between the germline ends.

In this sample, this clone turned up once. The chain recombines TRBV30 with TRBJ1-2, with D unclear. This CDR3 is 11 amino acids long. CDR1 is GTSNPN and CDR2 is SVGIG in the germline V gene (reference sequence). Trimming removed 6 bases at V and 4 bases at J, with 9 bases between. The CDR3 sequence is CACGRGYGYTF. DNA for the CDR3: TGTGCCTGTGGACGAGGCTATGGCTACACCTTC.

The gene calls are TRBV28 and TRBJ2-7; TRBD1 aligns across 8 bases. The CDR3 spans 14 residues. V gave up 6 bases and J gave up 3 bases; unmatched junction bases: 7. Germline V gene sequence: CDR1 MDHEN, CDR2 SYDVKM. CDR3 coding DNA: TGTGCCAGCAGGAGAGAACAGGGGGTCTACGAGCAGTACTTC. Its protein product is CASRREQGVYEQYF.

The V and J genes are TRBV28 and TRBJ1-1, with D uncertain. Trimming stripped 4 bases from V and 0 bases from J, with 9 bases between. The germline gives CDR1 MDHEN, CDR2 SYDVKM. CDR3 length: 14 residues. CDR3: CASSSGSLNTEAFF. The CDR3 nucleotides read TGTGCCAGCAGTTCAGGCAGCCTGAACACTGAAGCTTTCTTT. Full variable domain (missing parts from reference TRBV28 and TRBJ1-1): DVKVTQSSRYLVKRTGEKVFLECVQDMDHENMFWYRQDPGLGLRLIYFSYDVKMKEKGDIPEGYSVSREKKERFSLILESASTNQTSMYLCASSSGSLNTEAFFGQGTRLTVV.

In DNA, the CDR3 is TGCGCCAGCAGCTTGTTGTCCCTGACCACGTCCAATGAGCAGTTCTTC. Amino acids: CASSLLSLTTSNEQFF. This rearrangement joins TRBV5-1 to TRBJ2-1, with D unresolved. V lost 1 base to trimming and J lost 6 bases, with 17 bases between them. CDR3 length: 16 amino acids. From germline, CDR1 is SGHRS and CDR2 YFSETQ.

The rearrangement links TRBV5-5 to TRBJ1-4, with a tentative D call TRBD1 (6 bases). Germline CDR1 reads SGHKS; CDR2 reads YYEKEE (reference sequence). Trimming cost V 4 bases and J 7 bases, with 17 bases left between them. CDR3 length: 15 residues. CDR3 region: CASSLQRGAREKLFF. The DNA for the CDR3 is TGTGCCAGCAGCCTGCAACGGGGGGCCCGTGAAAAACTGTTTTTT.

The chain links TRBV2 to TRBJ1-4, with no clear D. There are 15 residues in the CDR3. CDR1 SNHLY and CDR2 FYNNEI come from the germline V gene. V lost 6 bases, J lost 5 bases, and 16 bases lay in between. The CDR3 nucleotides are TGTGCCAGCAGGCCCCGTGAGGGAGGGAATGAAAAACTGTTTTTT. It yields the protein CASRPREGGNEKLFF.

The chain has TRBV7-9 and TRBJ1-1; D is ambiguous. The CDR3 runs to 11 residues. With 5 bases removed from V and 11 bases from J, the gap between germline ends came to 12 bases. CDR1 SEHNR and CDR2 FQNEAQ come from the germline V gene (reference sequence). The CDR3 spells CASSDRGGAFF. The DNA for the CDR3 is TGTGCCAGCAGCGACCGAGGTGGGGCTTTCTTT.

There are a few counts of this clone. The chain is built from TRBV7-8 and TRBJ2-3; D uncertain. Germline V gene data show CDR1 as SGHVS and CDR2 as FQNEAQ. With 0 bases removed from V and 1 base from J, the gap between germline ends came to 11 bases. This CDR3 region has 16 residues. In nucleotides, the CDR3 is TGTGCCAGCAGCTTAGCGCGGTGGTGGGGCACAGATACGCAGTATTTT. Protein product: CASSLARWWGTDTQYF. The complete variable domain, with remaining parts taken from reference TRBV7-8 and TRBJ2-3, reads GAGVSQSPRYKVAKRGQDVALRCDPISGHVSLFWYQQALGQGPEFLTYFQNEAQLDKSGLPSDRFFAERPEGSVSTLKIQRTQQEDSAVYLCASSLARWWGTDTQYFGPGTRLTVL.

The J gene is TRBJ2-7, the V gene TRBV6-6, with TRBD1 identical over 9 bases. Unmatched junction bases numbered 9, after V lost 5 bases and J lost 4 bases. Germline CDR1 and CDR2: MNHNY and SVGAGI (reference sequence). CDR3 length equals 15 residues. The chain's CDR3 is CASSRIQGAGYEQYF. DNA of the CDR3: TGTGCCAGCAGTCGAATACAGGGGGCAGGGTACGAGCAGTACTTC.

The gene calls are TRBV2 and TRBJ1-1; 11 nucleotides match TRBD1. Germline V CDR1 and CDR2: SNHLY, FYNNEI. The CDR3 is 16 residues long. The J segment lost 11 bases and the V segment lost 6 bases, leaving 17 bases of the junction unmatched. Here the CDR3 DNA reads TGTGCCAGCAGGGGAAATCGGATTGGACAGGGGGCAAGGGCTTTCTTT. Translation gives CASRGNRIGQGARAFF.

J is TRBJ1-6 and V is TRBV30, with D tentatively TRBD1 (6 bases). This CDR3 comprises 15 residues. From germline, CDR1 is GTSNPN and CDR2 SVGIG (reference sequence). Trimming took off 2 bases at V and 9 bases at J, with 17 bases between the two ends. CDR3 in DNA: TGTGCCTGGAGTTCCAGGAGGGGGGGCAGTTCACCCCTCCACTTT. Encoded protein: CAWSSRRGGSSPLHF.

The chain carries TRBV27 and TRBJ2-4; no clear D gene. Trimming shortened V by 5 bases and J by 9 bases, and 17 bases separated the two germline ends. Per the germline V gene, CDR1 is MNHEY and CDR2 is SMNVEV (reference sequence). CDR3 size: 14 residues. The CDR3 protein is CASSTLGPQTIQYF. CDR3 sequence (DNA): TGTGCCAGCAGTACCCTCGGGCCTCAAACCATTCAGTACTTC.

The chain is built from TRBV7-2 and TRBJ2-1, with 9 bases fitting TRBD2. CDR3 length equals 18 residues. V shed 1 base, J shed 0 bases, and the junction held 7 bases outside the gene matches. The germline V gene has CDR1 SGHTA and CDR2 FQGNSA. The CDR3 protein is CASSLGLAGWSSYNEQFF. The CDR3 nucleotides read TGTGCCAGCAGCTTAGGGCTAGCGGGGTGGAGCTCCTACAATGAGCAGTTCTTC.

This chain joins TRBV4-1 and TRBJ1-2, with D possibly matching TRBD1 (6 bases). The CDR3 is 15 residues long. The germline CDR1 and CDR2 sequences are MGHRA and YSYEKL. V was cut by 0 bases and J by 5 bases, with 13 bases left in between. CDR3 sequence reads: CASSQEAGVNYGYTF. In DNA, the CDR3 is TGCGCCAGCAGCCAAGAGGCAGGGGTTAATTATGGCTACACCTTC.

The gene calls are TRBV2 and TRBJ1-5; the match to TRBD1 covers 8 bases. The length of the CDR3 is 15 residues. Trimming took 5 bases from V and 6 from J; bases not matched to a gene: 9. Looked up from germline, CDR1 is SNHLY and CDR2 is FYNNEI. For the CDR3, the DNA is TGTGCCAGCAGTTCCCAGACAGGGGTGGCTCAGCCCCAGCATTTT. Its translation is CASSSQTGVAQPQHF. The full variable domain, completed using reference TRBV2 and TRBJ1-5, is EPEVTQTPSHQVTQMGQEVILRCVPISNHLYFYWYRQILGQKVEFLVSFYNNEISEKSEIFDDQFSVERPDGSNFTLKIRSTKLEDSAMYFCASSSQTGVAQPQHFGDGTRLSIL.

There are a few counts of this clone. The chain has TRBV5-1 and TRBJ2-2, with D perhaps TRBD2 (6 bases). Germline lookup yields CDR1 SGHRS and CDR2 YFSETQ. This CDR3 is 15 amino acids long. Trimming shortened V by 1 base and J by 6 bases, and 13 bases separated the two germline ends. CDR3 DNA: TGCGCCAGCAGCTTGTCCCCCCGGAGGGCCGGGGAGCTGTTTTTT. Amino acids: CASSLSPRRAGELFF.

The chain is built from TRBV10-3 and TRBJ2-1; tentatively, D is TRBD1 (6 bases). Germline V gives CDR1 ENHRY, CDR2 SYGVKD. This CDR3 has 12 residues. V was clipped by 1 base and J by 8 bases, with 6 bases between them. This chain's CDR3 is CAISEYRDEQFF. The CDR3 region has the DNA TGTGCCATCAGTGAGTACAGGGATGAGCAGTTCTTC.